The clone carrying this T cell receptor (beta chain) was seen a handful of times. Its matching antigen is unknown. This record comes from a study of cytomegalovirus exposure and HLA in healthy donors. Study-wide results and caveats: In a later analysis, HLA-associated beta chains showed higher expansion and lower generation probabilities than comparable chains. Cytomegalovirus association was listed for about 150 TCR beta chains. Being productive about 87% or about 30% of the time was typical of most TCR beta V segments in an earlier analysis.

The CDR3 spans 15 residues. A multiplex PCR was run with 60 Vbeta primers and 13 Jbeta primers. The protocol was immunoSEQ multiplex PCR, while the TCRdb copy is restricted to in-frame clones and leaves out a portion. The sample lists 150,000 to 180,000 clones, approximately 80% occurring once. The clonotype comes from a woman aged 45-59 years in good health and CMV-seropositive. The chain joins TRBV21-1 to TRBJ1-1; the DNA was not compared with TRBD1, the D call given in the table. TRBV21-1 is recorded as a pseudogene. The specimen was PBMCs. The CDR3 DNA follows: TGTGCCAGCAGCGGGGAGACAGGGTACGTCACTGAAGCTTTCTTT. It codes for CASSGETGYVTEAFF.